A single sample is the source of the 10 T cell receptor beta chains below, sequenced in a study of identical twins. TCRdb re-analysed the 5' RACE reads in MiXCR, keeping a single row per CDR3 protein. The table has some 730,000 distinct CDR3 sequences, around a sixth seen once. These data were likewise used in another study, on T cells expressing NK-cell markers.

Sequenced sample: PBMCs. The origin of the receptors is a woman aged 18-29 years in good health.

The chain joins TRBV12-3 or TRBV12-4 to TRBJ2-6; D is ambiguous. V was trimmed by 7 bases and J by 3 bases, leaving 13 bases between them. The CDR3 length is 15 residues. The DNA of the CDR3 is TGTGCCAGCATAGGCCTCCGGCTTGGGGCCAACGTCCTGACTTTC. Translated, it gives CASIGLRLGANVLTF.

This clonotype was seen more than once but under ten times. This chain uses TRBV12-3 or TRBV12-4 with TRBJ2-2; 8 bases are shared with TRBD1. Trimming took 10 bases from V and 7 from J; bases not matched to a gene: 11. This CDR3 comprises 14 residues. In DNA, the CDR3 is TGTGCCACATCCTCGACAGGGGAGGTCGGGGAGCTGTTTTTT. Its protein product is CATSSTGEVGELFF.

This clonotype came up many times. The gene calls are TRBV13 and TRBJ1-1, with D maybe TRBD1 (6 bases). Germline V lookup: CDR1 PRHDT, CDR2 FYEKMQ (reference sequence). The CDR3 covers 14 residues. V lost 0 bases, J lost 10 bases, and 15 bases lay in between. CDR3 DNA: TGTGCCAGCAGCTTAGGCCGGACAGCCTCGGGAGCTTTCTTT. This gives the protein CASSLGRTASGAFF. The variable domain in full, with the rest retrieved from reference TRBV13 and TRBJ1-1, is AAGVIQSPRHLIKEKRETATLKCYPIPRHDTVYWYQQGPGQDPQFLISFYEKMQSDKGSIPDRFSAQQFSDYHSELNMSSLELGDSALYFCASSLGRTASGAFFGQGTRLTVV.

At least ten counts were recorded for this clonotype. This chain joins TRBV20-1 and TRBJ2-1; TRBD2 matches at 7 bases. Germline assignment: CDR1 DFQATT and CDR2 SNEGSKA (reference sequence). With V trimmed by 3 bases and J by 13 bases, 6 bases remained unmatched. The CDR3 contains 11 residues. The CDR3 sequence is CSARDPGGQFF. CDR3 bases: TGCAGTGCTAGGGACCCGGGAGGACAGTTCTTC.

A few counts support this clonotype. This rearrangement joins TRBV12-3 or TRBV12-4 to TRBJ2-1; D is unresolved. The CDR3 consists of 13 residues. V was shortened by 4 bases and J by 8 bases, with 12 bases between the two germline ends. The CDR3 bases are TGTGCCAGCAGTTCCAGAATATTGGATGAGCAGTTCTTC. Its translation: CASSSRILDEQFF.

There are a few counts of this clonotype. This sequence joins TRBV12-3 or TRBV12-4 and TRBJ2-7; D call uncertain. V was shortened by 4 bases and J by 1 base, with 11 bases between the two germline ends. The CDR3 covers 14 residues. CDR3 sequence (DNA): TGTGCCAGCAGTTCTGGTGAGGAGTCCTACGAGCAGTACTTC. It yields the protein CASSSGEESYEQYF.

This chain uses TRBV5-1 with TRBJ1-2; D gene unclear. Between the trimmed V and J ends, which lost 4 bases and 0 bases, there was a span of 10 bases. This CDR3 is built from 14 residues. Germline V gene sequence: CDR1 SGHRS, CDR2 YFSETQ. CDR3 DNA: TGCGCCAGCAGCATGGGAGTAGCTAACTATGGCTACACCTTC. Translated: CASSMGVANYGYTF.

V usage is TRBV7-9 and J usage is TRBJ2-1; 8 positions agree with TRBD2. Germline loops: CDR1 SEHNR, CDR2 FQNEAQ (reference sequence). This CDR3 is 17 amino acids long. The V and J ends lost 3 bases and 1 base, in that order; junction bases with no gene match: 8. The chain's CDR3 is CASSFSGSKRSYNEQFF. The CDR3 nucleotides are TGTGCCAGCAGCTTCAGCGGGAGTAAGCGTTCCTACAATGAGCAGTTCTTC.

This chain uses TRBV5-1 with TRBJ2-4; 11 nucleotides match TRBD2. The germline gives CDR1 SGHRS, CDR2 YFSETQ. The CDR3 runs to 17 residues. The V and J ends lost 3 bases and 9 bases, in that order; junction bases with no gene match: 14. CDR3 DNA: TGCGCCAGCAGCTCGACCCTTCTGACTAGCGGGGCGACCATTCAGTACTTC. Translation gives CASSSTLLTSGATIQYF.

The chain is built from TRBV29-1 and TRBJ2-5; TRBD2 matches 10 bases. CDR3 length: 15 amino acids. V shed 4 bases, J shed 5 bases, and the junction held 10 bases outside the gene matches. CDR1 SQVTM and CDR2 ANQGSEA come from the germline V gene. CDR3 region: CSVVTGTSVAETQYF. As DNA, the CDR3 is TGCAGCGTTGTTACGGGGACTAGCGTAGCGGAGACCCAGTACTTC.